Presented here are 9 T cell receptor beta chains from one specimen sequenced in a study of identical twins. TCRdb reprocessed the 5' RACE reads via MiXCR and lists one record per CDR3 protein. The table includes some 270,000 distinct CDR3 sequences, around 8.8% detected once. The sample also formed part of further work on yellow fever vaccine responses in identical twins.

The sequencing input was CD8+ T cells sorted from blood. The receptor set was obtained from a woman aged 18-30 years in good health.

This clonotype appeared a few times. An end of the junction does not agree with germline; a read error may underlie this. The chain links TRBV7-7 to TRBJ2-1, with TRBD1 matching 7 bases. CDR1 and CDR2 from the germline V gene are SSHAT and FNYEAQ (reference sequence). The CDR3 runs 17 residues. The CDR3: CASSETPPGTEGDEQFF. In nucleotides, the CDR3 is TGTGCTAGCAGCGAAACACCCCCTGGGACAGAGGGCGATGAGCAGTTCTTC.

Turning to this clonotype: Being one base from a much bigger clone, this may be a read error. The chain links TRBV3-1 to TRBJ2-1; 8 bases are shared with TRBD1. The CDR3 is made up of 18 amino acids. The germline V gene has CDR1 LGHDT and CDR2 YNNKEL (reference sequence). The CDR3 reads CACSQEGARGPSYNEQFF. In nucleotides, the CDR3 is TGTGCCTGCAGCCAAGAAGGAGCCAGGGGGCCTTCCTACAATGAGCAGTTCTTC.

V is TRBV4-3 and J is TRBJ1-4; D remains ambiguous. V gave up 1 base and J gave up 5 bases, with 14 bases separating them. The CDR3 runs 16 residues. CDR1 and CDR2 (germline): LGHNA, YSLEER. CDR3: CASSQALEGGNEKLFF. For the CDR3, the DNA is TGCGCCAGCAGCCAAGCGTTGGAGGGTGGAAATGAAAAACTGTTTTTT.

This clonotype came up a few times. CDR3 loop: CASSRQTGGTDTQYF. The CDR3 DNA is TGCGCCAGCAGCAGGCAGACAGGGGGCACAGATACGCAGTATTTT. The genes are TRBV5-1 and TRBJ2-3; 8 bases line up with TRBD1. Germline CDR1 and CDR2: SGHRS and YFSETQ. Trimming took 4 bases from V and 1 from J; bases not matched to a gene: 5. This CDR3 contains 15 residues.

This clonotype was counted at least ten times. The DNA for the CDR3 is TGTGCCAGCAGTTTAGCGCCGGGGACAGGGGCCTACGAGCAGTACTTC. Translated: CASSLAPGTGAYEQYF. The chain uses TRBV12-3 or TRBV12-4 and TRBJ2-7; TRBD1 matches 10 bases. The junction had 4 bases not matched to a gene; V was cut back by 0 bases and J by 2 bases. This CDR3 has 16 residues.

This clonotype was detected many times. The chain uses TRBV7-9 and TRBJ2-7, with D perhaps matching TRBD1 or TRBD2 (5 bases each). Germline values: CDR1 SEHNR, CDR2 FQNEAQ (reference sequence). The CDR3 runs to 12 residues. With 11 bases removed from V and 3 bases from J, the gap between germline ends came to 14 bases. The CDR3 spells CALRDGNYEQYF. The CDR3 nucleotides are TGTGCCTTAAGGGACGGCAACTACGAGCAGTACTTC.

The rearrangement links TRBV12-3 or TRBV12-4 to TRBJ2-5, with D perhaps TRBD2 (5 bases). This CDR3 is 14 amino acids long. Trimming shortened V by 7 bases and J by 1 base, and 13 bases separated the two germline ends. The CDR3 sequence: CASNSGLGQETQYF. The CDR3 nucleotides read TGTGCCAGCAATTCCGGACTGGGCCAAGAGACCCAGTACTTC.

This clonotype has at least ten counts. In DNA form, the CDR3 reads TGTGCCAGCAGTTACTCTGGGGGGGTTGTGTACTTC. Encoded protein: CASSYSGGVVYF. This sequence joins TRBV6-5 and TRBJ2-7; 7 bases match TRBD2. Germline lookup yields CDR1 MNHEY and CDR2 SVGAGI. The CDR3 has 12 amino acids. V gave up 0 bases and J gave up 12 bases; unmatched junction bases: 5.

A few counts support this clonotype. The rearrangement uses TRBV7-3 and TRBJ2-2, with D perhaps given as TRBD1 or TRBD2 (5 bases each). From germline, CDR1 is SGHTA and CDR2 FQGTGA. CDR3 length: 15 amino acids. V lost 6 bases and J 5 bases, leaving 16 bases between the germline ends. CDR3 bases: TGTGCCAGCAGATTGCTCGGGACGGAGACCGGGGAGCTGTTTTTT. Translating it yields CASRLLGTETGELFF.